The 24 T cell receptor beta chains presented below share a single source sample, sequenced in a study of shared clonotypes between healthy human individuals. Sequencing was performed with immunoSEQ multiplex PCR; in TCRdb, only in-frame clones are kept and a portion is missing. The sample shows more than 2 million clones, approximately 94% of them seen only once. Sequenced input: naive CD4+ T cells sorted from blood. As to subset: CD45RA+ positively selected. Every receptor here comes from a man between 18 and 35 years old in good health.

This chain joins TRBV7-2 and TRBJ2-7, with D possibly called TRBD1 or TRBD2 (6 bases each). V was clipped by 10 bases and J by 3 bases, with 16 bases between them. Germline V gives CDR1 SGHTA, CDR2 FQGNSA. The CDR3 spans 13 residues. CDR3 sequence reads: CATTGASSYEQYF. For the CDR3, the DNA is TGTGCCACGACGGGGGCCAGCAGCTACGAGCAGTACTTC.

This clone appeared once. The chain recombines TRBV5-4 with TRBJ2-3; a weak D match, TRBD1 (5 bases). The V gene's germline CDR1 is SGHNT and CDR2 YYREEE (reference sequence). This CDR3 spans 14 amino acids. V gave up 2 bases and J gave up 4 bases, with 11 bases separating them. The CDR3 bases are TGTGCCAGCAGCTTTCGTCAGGGCGCAGATACGCAGTATTTT. Its translation: CASSFRQGADTQYF.

J is TRBJ2-7 and V is TRBV18, with 7 bases matching TRBD2. The CDR3 extends over 15 amino acids. Germline V gene sequence: CDR1 KGHSH, CDR2 LQKENI. Trimming removed 2 bases from V and 3 bases from J; junction bases left unmatched: 7. The CDR3 protein is CASSPAASGDYEQYF. The CDR3, as DNA: TGTGCCAGCTCACCAGCCGCTAGCGGAGACTACGAGCAGTACTTC.

As DNA, the CDR3 is TGTGCCAGCAGTTTATACCCAAAAAAGACGGCGGAGGATTCACCCCTCCACTTT. Its translation: CASSLYPKKTAEDSPLHF. The V and J genes are TRBV28 and TRBJ1-6; no definite D call. The V gene lost 1 base and the J gene lost 8 bases, with 21 bases spanning the gap. Germline CDR1 reads MDHEN; CDR2 reads SYDVKM. The CDR3 runs 18 residues.

The rearrangement joins TRBV25-1 to TRBJ1-3; D is perhaps TRBD1 (5 bases). V was pared by 6 bases and J by 2 bases, with 14 bases between. CDR1 is MGHDK and CDR2 is SYGVNS in the germline V gene. There are 15 residues in the CDR3. The CDR3 DNA follows: TGTGCCAGCAGCCAGGGCCGTATGGCTGGAAACACCATATATTTT. Residues: CASSQGRMAGNTIYF. Variable domain in full (rest from reference TRBV25-1 and TRBJ1-3): EADIYQTPRYLVIGTGKKITLECSQTMGHDKMYWYQQDPGMELHLIHYSYGVNSTEKGDLSSESTVSRIRTEHFPLTLESARPSHTSQYLCASSQGRMAGNTIYFGEGSWLTVV.

The CDR3 nucleotides read TGTGCTAGTGGTTTGGTATTCGACAGCTATAGCAATCAGCCCCAGCATTTT. Translating it yields CASGLVFDSYSNQPQHF. This chain connects TRBV12-5 to TRBJ1-5; maybe TRBD1 (5 bases). Between the trimmed V and J ends, which lost 0 bases and 0 bases, there was a span of 12 bases. The CDR3 is 17 amino acids. The germline gives CDR1 LGHNT, CDR2 FRNRAP.

The rearrangement uses TRBV9 and TRBJ2-5; 10 bases line up with TRBD2. Losses at the gene ends were 4 bases for V and 0 bases for J; bases not matched to a gene: 15. Germline CDR1 is SGDLS and CDR2 is YYNGEE. This CDR3 is 19 amino acids long. CDR3 sequence: CASSLQGIAGGLYQETQYF. As DNA, the CDR3 is TGTGCCAGCAGCCTTCAAGGTATAGCGGGGGGACTATACCAAGAGACCCAGTACTTC.

This chain connects TRBV5-1 to TRBJ2-2; 8 bases agree with TRBD1. V lost 0 bases to trimming and J lost 8 bases; unmatched junction nucleotides: 3. This CDR3 spans 14 amino acids. Germline V gene sequence: CDR1 SGHRS, CDR2 YFSETQ. CDR3 coding DNA: TGCGCCAGCAGCTTGGACAGGGGGACTGGGGAGCTGTTTTTT. This encodes CASSLDRGTGELFF.

The table lists this clone with a count of one. V gene TRBV27 combines with J gene TRBJ2-7; TRBD1 aligns across 8 bases. This CDR3 contains 15 residues. CDR1 MNHEY and CDR2 SMNVEV come from the germline V gene (reference sequence). The V segment lost 3 bases and the J segment 2 bases; nucleotides outside the gene matches: 6. The CDR3: CASSLVQGGPYEQYF. The CDR3 region has the DNA TGTGCCAGCAGTTTGGTACAGGGGGGCCCCTACGAGCAGTACTTC.

With respect to this clone: Other nucleotide sequences in the sample specify the same CDR3. The V call is TRBV6-1, the J call TRBJ1-6, with a weak D call TRBD1 (5 bases). Germline-derived CDR1 and CDR2 are MNHNS and SASEGT. The CDR3 runs to 14 residues. The V and J ends lost 2 bases and 7 bases respectively, with 9 bases between them. In DNA form, the CDR3 reads TGTGCCAGCAGTGAATCGACAGCCAATTCACCCCTCCACTTT. Translated, it gives CASSESTANSPLHF.

This sequence joins TRBV20-1 and TRBJ2-3; D gene unclear. CDR1 DFQATT and CDR2 SNEGSKA come from the germline V gene (reference sequence). Trimming removed 6 bases at V and 8 bases at J, with 12 bases between. The CDR3 contains 11 residues. The CDR3 protein is CSAEQPATQYF. The DNA for the CDR3 is TGCAGTGCCGAACAGCCTGCTACGCAGTATTTT.

This clone was detected only once. The gene calls are TRBV6-6 and TRBJ1-1; perhaps TRBD1 as D (6 bases). The CDR3 consists of 14 residues. V was shortened by 6 bases and J by 4 bases, with 15 bases between the two germline ends. Germline CDR1 reads MNHNY; CDR2 reads SVGAGI (reference sequence). The CDR3 here is CASRRGGMVTEAFF. In nucleotides, the CDR3 is TGTGCCAGCAGACGAGGGGGGATGGTCACTGAAGCTTTCTTT.

Concerning this clone: This specimen includes other DNA sequences encoding the same CDR3. The J gene is TRBJ1-5, the V gene TRBV7-2; TRBD1 matches at 7 bases. The CDR3 extends over 14 amino acids. Per germline, CDR1 SGHTA and CDR2 FQGNSA. V lost 3 bases, J lost 4 bases, and 3 bases stayed unmatched. The CDR3 region has the DNA TGTGCCAGCAGCTTCTCAGGGGGGAATCAGCCCCAGCATTTT. As protein: CASSFSGGNQPQHF.

Comments on this clone: Other DNA sequences from this sample encode an identical CDR3 as well. The CDR3 reads CAWSVGGYGYTF. The CDR3 DNA is TGTGCCTGGAGTGTCGGCGGTTATGGCTACACCTTC. The chain uses TRBV30 and TRBJ1-2; D gene uncertain. The length of the CDR3 is 12 residues. V lost 0 bases and J 5 bases, leaving 7 bases between the germline ends. The V gene's germline CDR1 is GTSNPN and CDR2 SVGIG (reference sequence).

The chain combines TRBV25-1 with TRBJ2-1; the D call may be TRBD1 or TRBD2 (5 bases each). Trimming pared 4 bases from V and 6 bases from J, leaving 16 bases between. The CDR3 has 15 amino acids. In germline, CDR1 is MGHDK, CDR2 SYGVNS. The CDR3 reads CASSGLGLASNEQFF. CDR3 in DNA: TGTGCCAGCAGTGGGCTGGGGCTAGCCTCCAATGAGCAGTTCTTC.

V gene TRBV2 combines with J gene TRBJ2-2; TRBD2 aligns across 11 bases. This CDR3 comprises 16 residues. Germline CDR1 and CDR2: SNHLY and FYNNEI. Trimming removed 4 bases from V and 1 base from J; junction bases left unmatched: 2. CDR3 nucleotide sequence: TGTGCCAGCAGTGGGACTAGCGGGCAGAACACCGGGGAGCTGTTTTTT. Its protein product is CASSGTSGQNTGELFF.

The genes are TRBV30 and TRBJ2-5; 10 bases line up with TRBD1. CDR3 length equals 15 residues. CDR1 is GTSNPN, CDR2 SVGIG, per germline (reference sequence). The junction had 9 bases not matched to a gene; V was cut back by 4 bases and J by 4 bases. CDR3 nucleotides: TGTGCCTGGAAACACCGGGACAGGGGAAGAGAGACCCAGTACTTC. It is translated as CAWKHRDRGRETQYF.

This chain links TRBV7-6 with TRBJ2-5; 11 positions agree with TRBD2. CDR1 SGHVS and CDR2 FNYEAQ come from the germline V gene. V trimming: 4 bases; J trimming: 10 bases; junction bases outside the gene matches: 14. The CDR3 consists of 16 residues. CDR3 loop: CASSWGLAEEGRGQYF. The CDR3 DNA reads TGTGCCAGCAGCTGGGGACTAGCGGAGGAGGGCCGGGGCCAGTACTTC.

V usage is TRBV5-1 and J usage is TRBJ2-5, with D hard to call. Germline V gene lookup returns CDR1 SGHRS and CDR2 YFSETQ. V was cut by 0 bases and J by 7 bases, with 13 bases left in between. The CDR3 runs to 14 residues. CDR3 loop: CASSLVSGLATQYF. The CDR3 DNA reads as TGCGCCAGCAGCTTGGTATCTGGCCTCGCGACCCAGTACTTC.

The chain employs TRBV5-1 and TRBJ1-3; TRBD1 matches 8 bases. CDR3 size: 14 residues. CDR1 and CDR2 from the germline V gene are SGHRS and YFSETQ. After removal of 6 bases from V and 2 bases from J, the junction contained 4 bases not matched to a gene. The CDR3 region is CASTTGGTGNTIYF. The CDR3 region has the DNA TGCGCCAGCACCACAGGGGGTACTGGAAACACCATATATTTT.

In this sample, this clone turned up once. The chain carries TRBV6-5 and TRBJ2-3; D remains ambiguous. This CDR3 region has 14 residues. Germline values: CDR1 MNHEY, CDR2 SVGAGI. The V gene lost 5 bases and the J gene lost 7 bases, with 16 bases spanning the gap. In DNA, the CDR3 is TGTGCCAGCAGTCCCCGGGCCCTAGTCTATACGCAGTATTTT. Amino acid sequence: CASSPRALVYTQYF.

This clone appeared once. V is TRBV11-2 and J is TRBJ2-2, with TRBD2 identical over 11 bases. Germline CDR1 SGHAT, CDR2 FQNNGV. This CDR3 is built from 15 residues. Trimming removed 11 bases from V and 4 bases from J; junction bases left unmatched: 9. CDR3 in amino acids: CAGKEGLAATGELFF. As DNA, the CDR3 is TGTGCCGGGAAGGAGGGACTAGCGGCCACCGGGGAGCTGTTTTTT.

The chain combines TRBV6-6 with TRBJ2-1; D may be TRBD1 or TRBD2 (5 bases each). The V gene's germline CDR1 is MNHNY and CDR2 SVGAGI (reference sequence). V lost 5 bases to trimming and J lost 7 bases, with 12 bases between them. The CDR3 runs 13 residues. DNA for the CDR3: TGTGCCAGCAGTGGGACGCCGGGGAATGAGCAGTTCTTC. Amino acid sequence: CASSGTPGNEQFF.

CDR3 bases: TGTGCCGGGTCCGGAGCGGGAGGGCCCTACGAGCAGTACTTC. This codes for CAGSGAGGPYEQYF. The rearrangement joins TRBV28 to TRBJ2-7; TRBD2 matches at 10 bases. Trimming removed 11 bases from V and 2 bases from J; junction bases left unmatched: 9. Germline assignment: CDR1 MDHEN and CDR2 SYDVKM. The CDR3 loop spans 14 amino acids. The entire variable domain, with the rest obtained from reference TRBV28 and TRBJ2-7, is as follows: DVKVTQSSRYLVKRTGEKVFLECVQDMDHENMFWYRQDPGLGLRLIYFSYDVKMKEKGDIPEGYSVSREKKERFSLILESASTNQTSMYLCAGSGAGGPYEQYFGPGTRLTVT.